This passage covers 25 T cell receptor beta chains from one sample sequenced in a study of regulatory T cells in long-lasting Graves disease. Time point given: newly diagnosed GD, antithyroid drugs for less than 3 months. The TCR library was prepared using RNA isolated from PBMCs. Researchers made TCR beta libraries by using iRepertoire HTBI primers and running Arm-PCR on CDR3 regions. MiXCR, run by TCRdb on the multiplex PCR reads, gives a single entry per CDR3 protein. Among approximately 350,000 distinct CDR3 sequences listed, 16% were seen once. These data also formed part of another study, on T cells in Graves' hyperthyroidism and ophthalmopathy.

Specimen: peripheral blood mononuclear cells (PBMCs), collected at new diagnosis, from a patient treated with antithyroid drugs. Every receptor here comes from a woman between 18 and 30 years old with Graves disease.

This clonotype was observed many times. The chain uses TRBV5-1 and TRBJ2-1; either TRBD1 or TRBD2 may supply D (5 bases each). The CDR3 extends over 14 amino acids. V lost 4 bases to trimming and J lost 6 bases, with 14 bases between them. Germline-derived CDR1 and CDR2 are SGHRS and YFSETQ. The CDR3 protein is CASSPRDGGNEQFF. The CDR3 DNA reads TGCGCCAGCAGCCCCCGGGACGGCGGCAATGAGCAGTTCTTC.

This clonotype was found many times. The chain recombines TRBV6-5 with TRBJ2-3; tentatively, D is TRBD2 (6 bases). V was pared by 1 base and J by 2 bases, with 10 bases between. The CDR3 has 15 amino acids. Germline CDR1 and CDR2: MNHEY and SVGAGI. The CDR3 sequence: CASSYFGSPTDTQYF. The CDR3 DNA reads TGTGCCAGCAGTTACTTCGGGAGCCCCACAGATACGCAGTATTTT.

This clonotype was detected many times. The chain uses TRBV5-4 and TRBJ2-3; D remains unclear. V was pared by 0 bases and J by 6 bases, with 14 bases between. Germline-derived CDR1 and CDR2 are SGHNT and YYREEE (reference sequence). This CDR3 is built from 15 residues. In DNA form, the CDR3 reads TGTGCCAGCAGCTTGGCCCGGGTTTCATCCGATACGCAGTATTTT. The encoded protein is CASSLARVSSDTQYF.

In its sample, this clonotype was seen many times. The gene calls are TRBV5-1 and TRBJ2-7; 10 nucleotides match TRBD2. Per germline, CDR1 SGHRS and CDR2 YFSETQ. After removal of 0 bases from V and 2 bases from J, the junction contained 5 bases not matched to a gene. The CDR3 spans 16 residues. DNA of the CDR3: TGCGCCAGCAGCTTGGGAGGACTAGCGGCGGCCTACGAGCAGTACTTC. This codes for CASSLGGLAAAYEQYF.

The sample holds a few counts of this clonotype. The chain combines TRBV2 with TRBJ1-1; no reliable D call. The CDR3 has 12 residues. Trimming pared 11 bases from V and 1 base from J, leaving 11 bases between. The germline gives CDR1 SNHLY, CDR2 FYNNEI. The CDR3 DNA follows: TGTGCCGACGCCTTGAGGAACACTGAAGCTTTCTTT. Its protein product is CADALRNTEAFF.

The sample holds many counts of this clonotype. DNA for the CDR3: TGTGCCAGCAGTCATCCGGGGGATACGCAGTATTTT. Encoded protein: CASSHPGDTQYF. The chain employs TRBV12-3 or TRBV12-4 and TRBJ2-3; D possibly corresponds to TRBD2 (5 bases). This CDR3 region has 12 residues. Trimming took off 5 bases at V and 6 bases at J, with 9 bases between the two ends.

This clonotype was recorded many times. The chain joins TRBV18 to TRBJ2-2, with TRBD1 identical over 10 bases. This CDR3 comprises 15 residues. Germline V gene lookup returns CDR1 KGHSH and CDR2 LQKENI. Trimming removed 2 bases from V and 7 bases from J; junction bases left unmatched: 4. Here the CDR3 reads CASSPVTGGLGELFF. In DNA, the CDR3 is TGTGCCAGCTCACCAGTGACAGGGGGCCTCGGGGAGCTGTTTTTT.

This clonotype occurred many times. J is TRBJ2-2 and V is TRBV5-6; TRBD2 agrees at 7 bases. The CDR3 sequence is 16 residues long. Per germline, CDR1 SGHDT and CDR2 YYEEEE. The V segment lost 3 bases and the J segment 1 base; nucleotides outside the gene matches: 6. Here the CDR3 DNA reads TGTGCCAGCAGCTCGGGGGGTCCCCTGAACACCGGGGAGCTGTTTTTT. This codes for CASSSGGPLNTGELFF.

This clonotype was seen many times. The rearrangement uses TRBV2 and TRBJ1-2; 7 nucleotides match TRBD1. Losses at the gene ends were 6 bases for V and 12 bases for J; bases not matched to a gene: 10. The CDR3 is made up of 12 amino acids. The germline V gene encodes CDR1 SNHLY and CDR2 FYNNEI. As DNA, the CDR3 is TGTGCCAGCAGAGGGGACAGTTTGGGGAACACCTTC. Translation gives CASRGDSLGNTF.

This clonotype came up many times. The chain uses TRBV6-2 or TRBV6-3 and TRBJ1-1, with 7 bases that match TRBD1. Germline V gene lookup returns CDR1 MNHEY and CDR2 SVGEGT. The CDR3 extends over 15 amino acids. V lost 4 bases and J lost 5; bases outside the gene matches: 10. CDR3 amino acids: CASSSNRGLSTEAFF. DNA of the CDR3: TGTGCCAGCAGTTCTAACAGGGGTTTATCAACTGAAGCTTTCTTT.

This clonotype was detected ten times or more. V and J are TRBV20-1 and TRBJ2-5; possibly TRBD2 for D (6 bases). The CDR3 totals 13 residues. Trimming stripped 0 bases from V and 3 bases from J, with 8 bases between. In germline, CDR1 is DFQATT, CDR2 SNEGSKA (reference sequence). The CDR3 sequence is CSARDPGEETQYF. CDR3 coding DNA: TGCAGTGCTAGAGATCCGGGAGAAGAGACCCAGTACTTC.

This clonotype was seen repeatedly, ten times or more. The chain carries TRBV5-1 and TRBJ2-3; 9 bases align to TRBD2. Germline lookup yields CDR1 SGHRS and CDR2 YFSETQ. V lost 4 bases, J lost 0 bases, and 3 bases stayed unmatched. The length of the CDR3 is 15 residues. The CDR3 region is CASSTGTSSTDTQYF. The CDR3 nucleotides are TGCGCCAGCAGCACCGGGACTAGCAGCACAGATACGCAGTATTTT.

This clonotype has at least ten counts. CDR3 protein: CAWTSTGTNEQYF. The DNA of the CDR3 is TGTGCCTGGACCTCGACAGGGACCAACGAGCAGTACTTC. The chain links TRBV30 to TRBJ2-7; 7 nucleotides match TRBD1. The CDR3 runs 13 residues. The V segment lost 4 bases and the J segment 5 bases; nucleotides outside the gene matches: 8. The germline CDR1 and CDR2 sequences are GTSNPN and SVGIG (reference sequence). The complete variable domain, with remaining parts taken from reference TRBV30 and TRBJ2-7, reads SQTIHQWPATLVQPVGSPLSLECTVEGTSNPNLYWYRQAAGRGLQLLFYSVGIGQISSEVPQNLSASRPQDRQFILSSKKLLLSDSGFYLCAWTSTGTNEQYFGPGTRLTVT.

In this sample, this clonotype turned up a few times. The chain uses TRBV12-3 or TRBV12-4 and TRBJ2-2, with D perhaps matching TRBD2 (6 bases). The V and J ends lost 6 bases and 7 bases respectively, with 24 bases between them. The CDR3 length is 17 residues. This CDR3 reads CASSQRQRATGFGELFF. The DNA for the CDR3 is TGTGCCAGCAGCCAAAGGCAGCGGGCCACCGGATTCGGGGAGCTGTTTTTT.

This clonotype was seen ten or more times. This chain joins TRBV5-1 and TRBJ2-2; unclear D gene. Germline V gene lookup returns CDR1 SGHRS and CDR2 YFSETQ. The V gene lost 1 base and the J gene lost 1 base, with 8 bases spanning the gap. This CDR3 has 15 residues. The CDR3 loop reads CASSLSRRNTGELFF. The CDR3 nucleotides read TGCGCCAGCAGCTTGAGTCGCAGGAACACCGGGGAGCTGTTTTTT.

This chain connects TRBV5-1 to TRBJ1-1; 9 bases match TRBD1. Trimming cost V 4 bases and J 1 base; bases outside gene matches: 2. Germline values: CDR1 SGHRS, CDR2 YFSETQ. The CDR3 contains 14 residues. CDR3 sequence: CASSTGGANTEAFF. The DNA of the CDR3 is TGCGCCAGCAGCACAGGGGGCGCGAACACTGAAGCTTTCTTT.

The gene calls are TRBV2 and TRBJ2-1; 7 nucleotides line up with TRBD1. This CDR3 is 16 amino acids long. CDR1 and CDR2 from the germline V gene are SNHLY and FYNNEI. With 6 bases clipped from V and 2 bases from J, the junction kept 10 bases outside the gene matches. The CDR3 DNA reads TGTGCCAGCAGCTACCCCCCGGGACAGACCTACAATGAGCAGTTCTTC. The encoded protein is CASSYPPGQTYNEQFF. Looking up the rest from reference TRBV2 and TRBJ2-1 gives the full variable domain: EPEVTQTPSHQVTQMGQEVILRCVPISNHLYFYWYRQILGQKVEFLVSFYNNEISEKSEIFDDQFSVERPDGSNFTLKIRSTKLEDSAMYFCASSYPPGQTYNEQFFGPGTRLTVL.

This CDR3 reads CASVWGPGSPLHF. For the CDR3, the DNA is TGTGCCAGCGTGTGGGGGCCTGGGTCACCCCTCCACTTT. The rearrangement uses TRBV28 and TRBJ1-6; D is perhaps TRBD1 (6 bases). The germline V gene encodes CDR1 MDHEN and CDR2 SYDVKM. This CDR3 has 13 residues. Trimming took 8 bases from V and 10 from J, leaving 15 bases between them.

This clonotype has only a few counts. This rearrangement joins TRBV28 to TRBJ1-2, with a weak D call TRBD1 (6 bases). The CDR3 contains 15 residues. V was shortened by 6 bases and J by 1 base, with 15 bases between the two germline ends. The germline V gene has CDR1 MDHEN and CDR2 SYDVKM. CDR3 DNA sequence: TGTGCCAGCAGACTCACAGGGATTAGTAACTATGGCTACACCTTC. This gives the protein CASRLTGISNYGYTF.

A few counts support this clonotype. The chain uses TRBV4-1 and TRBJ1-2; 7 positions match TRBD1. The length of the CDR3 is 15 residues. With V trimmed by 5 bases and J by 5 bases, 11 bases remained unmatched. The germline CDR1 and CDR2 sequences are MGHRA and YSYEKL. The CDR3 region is CASSVRQGGSYGYTF. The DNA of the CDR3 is TGCGCCAGCAGCGTCCGACAGGGAGGTTCTTATGGCTACACCTTC.

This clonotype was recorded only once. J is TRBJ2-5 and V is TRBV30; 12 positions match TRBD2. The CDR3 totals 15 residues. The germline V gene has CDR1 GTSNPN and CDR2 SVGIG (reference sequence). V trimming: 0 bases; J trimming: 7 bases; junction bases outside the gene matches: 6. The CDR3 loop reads CAWSVRTSGMTTQYF. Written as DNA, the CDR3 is TGTGCCTGGAGTGTCCGGACTAGCGGGATGACGACCCAGTACTTC. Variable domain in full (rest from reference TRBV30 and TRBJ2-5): SQTIHQWPATLVQPVGSPLSLECTVEGTSNPNLYWYRQAAGRGLQLLFYSVGIGQISSEVPQNLSASRPQDRQFILSSKKLLLSDSGFYLCAWSVRTSGMTTQYFGPGTRLLVL.

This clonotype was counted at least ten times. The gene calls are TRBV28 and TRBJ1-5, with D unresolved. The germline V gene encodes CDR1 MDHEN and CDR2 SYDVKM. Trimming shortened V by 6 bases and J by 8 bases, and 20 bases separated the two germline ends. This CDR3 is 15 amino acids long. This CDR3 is CASSAIGRASEPQHF. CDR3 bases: TGTGCCAGCAGCGCGATTGGGAGGGCATCCGAGCCCCAGCATTTT.

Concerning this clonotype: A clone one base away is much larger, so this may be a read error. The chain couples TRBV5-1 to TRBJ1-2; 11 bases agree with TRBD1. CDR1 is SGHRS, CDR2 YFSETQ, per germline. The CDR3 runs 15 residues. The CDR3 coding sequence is TGCACCAGCAGCGGACAGGGGGCGGAAGGCGTTGGCTACACCTTC. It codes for CTSSGQGAEGVGYTF.

CDR3 in amino acids: CAWSDRGNYGYTF. Written as DNA, the CDR3 is TGTGCCTGGAGTGACAGGGGGAACTATGGCTACACCTTC. The chain links TRBV30 to TRBJ1-2; 8 bases are shared with TRBD1. The CDR3 covers 13 residues. Germline-derived CDR1 and CDR2 are GTSNPN and SVGIG (reference sequence). V shed 1 base and J 2 bases; nucleotides not matched to a gene: 0.

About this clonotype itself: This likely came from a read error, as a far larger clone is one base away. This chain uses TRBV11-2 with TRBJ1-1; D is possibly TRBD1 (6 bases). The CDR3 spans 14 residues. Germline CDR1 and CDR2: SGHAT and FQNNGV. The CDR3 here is CASRPRTGYAEASF. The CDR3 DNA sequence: TGTGCCAGCAGACCGAGAACAGGGTATGCTGAAGCTTCCTTT.